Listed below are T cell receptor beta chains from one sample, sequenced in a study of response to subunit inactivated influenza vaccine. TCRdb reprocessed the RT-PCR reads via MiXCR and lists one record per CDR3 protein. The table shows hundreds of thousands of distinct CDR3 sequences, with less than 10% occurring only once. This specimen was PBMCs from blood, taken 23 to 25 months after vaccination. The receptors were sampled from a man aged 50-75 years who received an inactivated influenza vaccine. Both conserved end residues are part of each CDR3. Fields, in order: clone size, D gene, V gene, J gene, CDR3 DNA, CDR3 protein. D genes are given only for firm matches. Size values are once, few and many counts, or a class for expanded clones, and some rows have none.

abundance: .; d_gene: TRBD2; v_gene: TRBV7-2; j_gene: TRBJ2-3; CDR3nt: TGTGCCAGCAGGGGGACTAGCCGAGGGGCAGATACGCAGTATTTT; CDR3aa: CASRGTSRGADTQYF
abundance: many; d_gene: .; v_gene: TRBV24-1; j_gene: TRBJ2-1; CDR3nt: TGTGCCACCAGTGAAAGGGGGGCTAAAAATGAGCAGTTCTTC; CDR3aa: CATSERGAKNEQFF
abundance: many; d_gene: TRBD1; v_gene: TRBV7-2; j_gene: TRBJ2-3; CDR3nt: TGTGCCAGCAGCTTAGGGCTGACAGGGGGGACAGATACGCAGTATTTT; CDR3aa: CASSLGLTGGTDTQYF
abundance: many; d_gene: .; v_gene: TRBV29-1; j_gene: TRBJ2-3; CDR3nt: TGCAGCGTTGTCAAGTGGACGGGAGGCACAGATACGCAGTATTTT; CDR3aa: CSVVKWTGGTDTQYF
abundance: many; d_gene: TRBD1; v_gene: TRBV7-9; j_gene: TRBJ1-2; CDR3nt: TGTGCCAGCAGCCGGTCCCGGGACAGGGTGGACTATGGCTACACCTTC; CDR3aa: CASSRSRDRVDYGYTF
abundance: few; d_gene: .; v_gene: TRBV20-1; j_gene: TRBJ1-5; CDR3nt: TGCAGTGCTACCATAGGTAGTAGCAATCAGCCCCAGCATTTT; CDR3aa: CSATIGSSNQPQHF
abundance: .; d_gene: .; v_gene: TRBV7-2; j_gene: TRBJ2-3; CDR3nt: TGTGCCAGCAGCTTAGCGCTTTTAGGGGCAGATACGCAGTATTTT; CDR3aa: CASSLALLGADTQYF
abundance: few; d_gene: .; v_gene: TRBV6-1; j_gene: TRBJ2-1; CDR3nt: TGTGCCAGCAGTGTGTGGGCAGGTGAGCAGTTCTTC; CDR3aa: CASSVWAGEQFF
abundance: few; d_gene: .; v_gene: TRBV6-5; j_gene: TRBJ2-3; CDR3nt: TGTGCCAGCAGTTACTCTGGCTATAGCACAGATACGCAGTATTTT; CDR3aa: CASSYSGYSTDTQYF
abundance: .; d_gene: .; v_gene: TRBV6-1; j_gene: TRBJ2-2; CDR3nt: TGTGCCAGCAGCCGCGGAGGGGGAGCCTTTTCCGGGGAGCTGTTTTTT; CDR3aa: CASSRGGGAFSGELFF